The 29 T cell receptor beta chains below come from one sample, sequenced in a study of blood T cell repertoires in COVID-19. Libraries were prepared by immunoSEQ multiplex PCR; TCRdb keeps only in-frame clonotypes and omits some of them. The repertoire includes tens of thousands of clones, 70% to 90% of them detected once, and 4.4% sits in the top ten. Sequencing was performed on peripheral blood. The receptor source for this set is a man aged 50 to 59 with active COVID-19.

The rearrangement links TRBV7-6 to TRBJ2-5; no firm D call. Germline V gives CDR1 SGHVS, CDR2 FNYEAQ. The CDR3 is 18 amino acids. The V end lost 4 bases, the J end lost 1 base, and 22 bases lay between the germline ends. The DNA for the CDR3 is TGTGCCAGCAGCTCGAGGTGGCCCCCGAGGCTATCCCAAGAGACCCAGTACTTC. Translating it yields CASSSRWPPRLSQETQYF. Combining the CDR3 with reference TRBV7-6 and TRBJ2-5 gives the whole variable domain GAGVSQSPRYKVTKRGQDVALRCDPISGHVSLYWYRQALGQGPEFLTYFNYEAQQDKSGLPNDRFSAERPEGSISTLTIQRTEQRDSAMYRCASSSRWPPRLSQETQYFGPGTRLLVL.

The chain is built from TRBV28 and TRBJ2-1, with D possibly being TRBD2 (6 bases). Trimming cost V 10 bases and J 3 bases, with 16 bases left between them. Germline V gene data show CDR1 as MDHEN and CDR2 as SYDVKM. CDR3 length: 14 amino acids. Here the CDR3 DNA reads TGTGCCACCAAACCGGGACTGATCTACAATGAGCAGTTCTTC. As protein: CATKPGLIYNEQFF.

This clone was detected a few times. The chain uses TRBV4-3 and TRBJ1-2; D unclear. The germline V gene has CDR1 LGHNA and CDR2 YSLEER. V gave up 3 bases and J gave up 2 bases, with 10 bases separating them. CDR3 length equals 14 residues. CDR3 in DNA: TGCGCCAGCAGCCACCTGACGGGAAACTATGGCTACACCTTC. This encodes CASSHLTGNYGYTF.

The chain is built from TRBV4-3 and TRBJ2-1, with TRBD1 identical over 11 bases. The CDR3 spans 15 residues. The germline V gene encodes CDR1 LGHNA and CDR2 YSLEER. The J segment lost 7 bases and the V segment lost 0 bases, leaving 2 bases of the junction unmatched. CDR3 in amino acids: CASSQDWDRGNEQFF. Written as DNA, the CDR3 is TGCGCCAGCAGCCAAGATTGGGACAGGGGGAATGAGCAGTTCTTC.

The chain couples TRBV6-4 to TRBJ2-7; 9 bases fit TRBD2. This CDR3 is built from 16 residues. Germline trimming cut 5 bases from V and 5 bases from J; bases unmatched to any gene: 13. Germline V gene data show CDR1 as MRHNA and CDR2 as SNTAGT. CDR3 region: CASSPGGRARFHEQYF. The DNA of the CDR3 is TGTGCCAGCAGTCCCGGCGGGAGGGCGAGGTTCCACGAGCAGTACTTC.

This chain links TRBV7-2 with TRBJ2-3; D ambiguous. This CDR3 region has 14 residues. V lost 4 bases, J lost 2 bases, and 10 bases lay in between. CDR1 and CDR2 (germline): SGHTA, FQGNSA. The CDR3 DNA sequence: TGTGCCAGCAGCTCGAACGGTTTCACAGATACGCAGTATTTT. This sequence encodes CASSSNGFTDTQYF.

The chain recombines TRBV5-6 with TRBJ2-5; TRBD2 is a possible D gene (5 bases). Germline CDR1 and CDR2: SGHDT and YYEEEE. This CDR3 has 15 amino acids. The V end was cut by 1 base, the J end by 5 bases, with 15 bases between. The CDR3 DNA reads TGTGCCAGCAGCTTGTTCTTCCTAGCTCGGGAGACCCAGTACTTC. Its protein product is CASSLFFLARETQYF.

The chain employs TRBV27 and TRBJ2-1, with unresolved D. Germline CDR1 is MNHEY and CDR2 is SMNVEV (reference sequence). V shed 8 bases and J shed 2 bases, with 13 bases lying between them. The CDR3 runs to 14 residues. In DNA, the CDR3 is TGTGCCAGCGGTGCGGCTGTAACCTACAATGAGCAGTTCTTC. This encodes CASGAAVTYNEQFF.

This chain uses TRBV7-3 with TRBJ1-5; D remains unclear. Germline V gene data show CDR1 as SGHTA and CDR2 as FQGTGA. V shed 3 bases and J shed 7 bases, with 10 bases lying between them. CDR3 size: 13 residues. This CDR3 is CASSLTSGQPQHF. The CDR3 bases are TGTGCCAGCAGCTTGACTAGTGGGCAGCCCCAGCATTTT. The full variable domain, with the rest looked up from reference TRBV7-3 and TRBJ1-5, is GAGVSQTPSNKVTEKGKYVELRCDPISGHTALYWYRQSLGQGPEFLIYFQGTGAADDSGLPNDRFFAVRPEGSVSTLKIQRTERGDSAVYLCASSLTSGQPQHFGDGTRLSIL.

The CDR3 bases are TGTGCCAGCAGCCACCAGAATGAAAAACTGTTTTTT. It specifies CASSHQNEKLFF. This sequence joins TRBV3-1 (or the pseudogene TRBV3-2) and TRBJ1-4; unclear D gene. The CDR3 has 12 residues. V lost 3 bases, J lost 5 bases, and 4 bases lay in between. Germline CDR1 reads LGHDT; CDR2 reads YNNKEL (reference sequence).

CDR3 sequence reads: CATSDSNSGNTEAFF. The CDR3, as DNA: TGTGCCACCAGTGATAGCAATTCCGGGAACACTGAAGCTTTCTTT. V gene TRBV24-1 combines with J gene TRBJ1-1; unclear D gene. The CDR3 sequence is 15 residues long. Germline CDR1 and CDR2: KGHDR and SFDVKD. Between the trimmed V and J ends, which lost 3 bases and 1 base, there was a span of 11 bases.

The chain uses TRBV6-5 and TRBJ1-2; TRBD1 matches at 8 bases. V was pared by 5 bases and J by 3 bases, with 5 bases of the junction left unmatched. This CDR3 spans 14 amino acids. The germline V gene has CDR1 MNHEY and CDR2 SVGAGI. CDR3 residues: CASSPGQGDYGYTF. The DNA for the CDR3 is TGTGCCAGCAGTCCCGGACAGGGTGACTATGGCTACACCTTC.

The chain joins TRBV6-5 to TRBJ2-7; D might be TRBD1 (5 bases). Trimming pared 5 bases from V and 9 bases from J, leaving 23 bases between. Per the germline V gene, CDR1 is MNHEY and CDR2 is SVGAGI. This CDR3 is 15 amino acids long. The CDR3 is CASSTRGGALVGQYF. The CDR3 DNA follows: TGTGCCAGCAGTACCCGTGGTGGGGCCCTCGTCGGGCAGTACTTC.

As DNA, the CDR3 is TGTGCCAGTACAAATAGTGGAGGGAATCAGCCCCAGCATTTT. As protein: CASTNSGGNQPQHF. The chain is built from TRBV19 and TRBJ1-5; D remains unclear. This CDR3 spans 14 amino acids. Germline values: CDR1 LNHDA, CDR2 SQIVND (reference sequence). The germline V and J ends were trimmed by 7 bases and 4 bases, with 14 bases remaining between them.

J is TRBJ1-2 and V is TRBV6-5, with 8 positions matching TRBD1. Looked up from germline, CDR1 is MNHEY and CDR2 is SVGAGI. This CDR3 spans 14 amino acids. V shed 6 bases, J shed 6 bases, and the junction held 9 bases outside the gene matches. The CDR3 DNA is TGTGCCAGCAGAGTAGGAGCCAGGGGGCATGGCTACACCTTC. As protein: CASRVGARGHGYTF.

The chain joins TRBV29-1 to TRBJ2-1, with TRBD1 as a possible D gene (5 bases). With 7 bases removed from V and 0 bases from J, the gap between germline ends came to 10 bases. CDR1 and CDR2 (germline): SQVTM, ANQGSEA. The CDR3 runs 13 residues. The DNA for the CDR3 is TGCAGCGGCCAGGGTAGCTCCTACAATGAGCAGTTCTTC. Translating it yields CSGQGSSYNEQFF.

This sequence joins TRBV18 and TRBJ1-2; D may be TRBD1 (5 bases). Germline lookup yields CDR1 KGHSH and CDR2 LQKENI. With 5 bases removed from V and 1 base from J, the gap between germline ends came to 14 bases. The CDR3 runs 15 residues. The CDR3 here is CASSSSTDLNYGYTF. CDR3 sequence (DNA): TGTGCCAGCTCATCATCGACAGACCTTAACTATGGCTACACCTTC.

The J gene is TRBJ2-7, the V gene TRBV9; D may be TRBD1 (5 bases). Trimming cost V 0 bases and J 5 bases, with 12 bases left between them. Germline-derived CDR1 and CDR2 are SGDLS and YYNGEE. CDR3 length: 14 residues. CDR3 bases: TGTGCCAGCAGCGTAGATCAGGGCGCAAACGAGCAGTACTTC. The encoded protein is CASSVDQGANEQYF.

The rearrangement links TRBV4-2 to TRBJ2-7; D unresolved. V gave up 0 bases and J gave up 3 bases, with 12 bases separating them. This CDR3 has 15 residues. The germline CDR1 and CDR2 sequences are LGHNA and YNFKEQ. The CDR3, as DNA: TGTGCCAGCAGCCAAGATCCAGGTACGATCTACGAGCAGTACTTC. Translation: CASSQDPGTIYEQYF.

The chain combines TRBV2 with TRBJ1-6; 7 bases line up with TRBD1. Germline V gives CDR1 SNHLY, CDR2 FYNNEI. Trimming cost V 0 bases and J 10 bases; bases outside gene matches: 6. The CDR3 spans 15 residues. CDR3 bases: TGTGCCAGCAGTGAAGCGAGAGGGGGCGCCTCACCCCTCCACTTT. Translated, it gives CASSEARGGASPLHF.

V usage is TRBV13 and J usage is TRBJ2-3; D is uncertain. Between the trimmed V and J ends, which lost 0 bases and 3 bases, there was a span of 10 bases. There are 15 residues in the CDR3. The germline CDR1 and CDR2 sequences are PRHDT and FYEKMQ (reference sequence). CDR3 nucleotides: TGTGCCAGCAGCTTAGGGGCAGTATTGACAGATACGCAGTATTTT. Translated: CASSLGAVLTDTQYF.

This clone was observed a handful of times. The chain carries TRBV9 and TRBJ2-7; 8 nucleotides line up with TRBD2. The V segment lost 0 bases and the J segment 6 bases; nucleotides outside the gene matches: 8. Germline assignment: CDR1 SGDLS and CDR2 YYNGEE. The CDR3 loop spans 15 amino acids. CDR3 nucleotide sequence: TGTGCCAGCAGCGTAGAGGGGACTAGTTCGTCCGAGCAGTACTTC. This gives the protein CASSVEGTSSSEQYF.

The chain recombines TRBV28 with TRBJ1-5; 7 positions agree with TRBD1. The ends lost 6 bases at V and 4 bases at J; junction bases unmatched: 9. CDR1 MDHEN and CDR2 SYDVKM come from the germline V gene. The CDR3 loop spans 15 amino acids. The CDR3 sequence is CASSTPGTDNQPQHF. The CDR3 nucleotides read TGTGCCAGCAGCACACCCGGGACAGATAATCAGCCCCAGCATTTT.

This clone was counted only a few times. The chain employs TRBV28 and TRBJ1-5; D remains ambiguous. This CDR3 region has 12 residues. Germline CDR1 is MDHEN and CDR2 is SYDVKM. The germline V and J ends were trimmed by 7 bases and 2 bases, with 6 bases remaining between them. CDR3 protein: CASKGGNQPQHF. DNA of the CDR3: TGTGCCAGCAAAGGAGGCAATCAGCCCCAGCATTTT.

This chain joins TRBV2 and TRBJ1-5; D gene uncertain. This CDR3 region has 14 residues. V was pared by 7 bases and J by 0 bases, with 10 bases between. Germline CDR1 and CDR2: SNHLY and FYNNEI. The chain's CDR3 is CASNSGYSNQPQHF. Written as DNA, the CDR3 is TGTGCCAGCAATTCGGGATATAGCAATCAGCCCCAGCATTTT.

Concerning this clone: One junction end disagrees with the germline gene, perhaps due to a read error. DNA for the CDR3: TGCGCCAGCCGCTTACCGGCCCTCAGGGCCGAGCAGTACTTC. Its protein product is CASRLPALRAEQYF. The chain couples TRBV5-1 to TRBJ2-7; D is possibly TRBD1 (5 bases). The CDR3 is 14 residues long. Germline lookup yields CDR1 SGHRS and CDR2 YFSETQ.

The chain uses TRBV7-2 and TRBJ2-3; 9 nucleotides line up with TRBD2. The trim removed 3 bases at V and 4 bases at J, leaving 8 bases unmatched. The CDR3 contains 16 residues. Germline V gives CDR1 SGHTA, CDR2 FQGNSA. The CDR3 sequence is CASSLRPSGKSDTQYF. The DNA of the CDR3 is TGTGCCAGCAGCTTGAGGCCTAGCGGGAAGTCAGATACGCAGTATTTT.

The table lists this clone with a few counts. This sequence joins TRBV29-1 and TRBJ2-1; 9 bases match TRBD1. Germline values: CDR1 SQVTM, CDR2 ANQGSEA. Trimming took 6 bases from V and 12 from J; bases not matched to a gene: 12. The CDR3 covers 13 residues. This chain's CDR3 is CSVRDRDSFGQFF. For the CDR3, the DNA is TGCAGCGTCCGGGACAGGGATTCGTTCGGGCAGTTCTTC.

V usage is TRBV28 and J usage is TRBJ2-7; TRBD2 aligns across 7 bases. V was pared by 3 bases and J by 6 bases, with 8 bases of the junction left unmatched. CDR3 length: 14 residues. Per the germline V gene, CDR1 is MDHEN and CDR2 is SYDVKM. The CDR3 loop reads CASSFMGGRREQYF. Written as DNA, the CDR3 is TGTGCCAGCAGTTTTATGGGCGGGAGACGCGAGCAGTACTTC.